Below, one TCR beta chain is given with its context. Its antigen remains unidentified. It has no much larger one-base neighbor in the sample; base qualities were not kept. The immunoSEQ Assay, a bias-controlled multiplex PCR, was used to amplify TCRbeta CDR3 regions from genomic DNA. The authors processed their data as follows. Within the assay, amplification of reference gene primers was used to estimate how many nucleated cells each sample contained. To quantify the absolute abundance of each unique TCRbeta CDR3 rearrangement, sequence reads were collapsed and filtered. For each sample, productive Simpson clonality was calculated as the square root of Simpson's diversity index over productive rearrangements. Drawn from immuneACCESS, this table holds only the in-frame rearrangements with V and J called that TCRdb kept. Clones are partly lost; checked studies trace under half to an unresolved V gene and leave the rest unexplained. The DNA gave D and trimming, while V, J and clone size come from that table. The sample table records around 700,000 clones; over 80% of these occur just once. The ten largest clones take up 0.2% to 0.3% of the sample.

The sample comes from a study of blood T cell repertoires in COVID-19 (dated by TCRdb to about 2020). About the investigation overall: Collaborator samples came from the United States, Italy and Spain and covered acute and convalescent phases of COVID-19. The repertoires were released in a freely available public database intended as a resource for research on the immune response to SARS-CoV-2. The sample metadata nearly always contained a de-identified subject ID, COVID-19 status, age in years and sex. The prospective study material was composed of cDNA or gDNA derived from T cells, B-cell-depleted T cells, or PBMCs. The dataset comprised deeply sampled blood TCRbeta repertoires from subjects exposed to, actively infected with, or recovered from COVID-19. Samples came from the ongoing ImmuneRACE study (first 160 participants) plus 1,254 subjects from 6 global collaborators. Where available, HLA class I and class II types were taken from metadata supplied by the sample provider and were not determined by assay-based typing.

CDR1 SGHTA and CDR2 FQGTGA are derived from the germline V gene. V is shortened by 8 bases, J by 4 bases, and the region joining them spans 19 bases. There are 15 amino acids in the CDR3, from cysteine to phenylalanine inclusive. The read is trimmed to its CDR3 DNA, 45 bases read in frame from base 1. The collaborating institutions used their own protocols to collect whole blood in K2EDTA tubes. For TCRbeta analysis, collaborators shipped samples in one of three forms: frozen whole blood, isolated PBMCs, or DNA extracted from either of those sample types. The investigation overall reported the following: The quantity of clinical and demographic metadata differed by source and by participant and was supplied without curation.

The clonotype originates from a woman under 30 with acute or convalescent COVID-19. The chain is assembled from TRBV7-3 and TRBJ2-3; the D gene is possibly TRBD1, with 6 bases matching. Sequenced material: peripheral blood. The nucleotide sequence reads TGTGCCAGCGCCCCTTACGCCCCAGGGGCAGATACGCAGTATTTT. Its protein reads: CASAPYAPGADTQYF.